The source of this T cell receptor (beta chain) is a study of T cells in Graves' hyperthyroidism and ophthalmopathy. Amplified regions were TCR beta CDR3 sequences from RNA transcripts. The HTBI set primed first-round TCR CDR3 RT-PCR. TCRdb re-analysed the multiplex PCR reads in MiXCR, keeping a single row per CDR3 protein. The sample yields about 610,000 distinct CDR3 sequences, roughly 14% seen once. Used for diagnoses were clinical symptoms, serum thyroxine and TRAb, thyroid ultrasound and orbital computed tomography. This clonotype was observed at least ten times. No antigen is known for it. Study-wide results and caveats: Clonotypes that were expanded in thyroid above 0.001 mostly appeared in blood too.

With V trimmed by 2 bases and J by 5 bases, 9 bases remained unmatched. This CDR3 is built from 16 residues. Germline V CDR1 and CDR2: MDHEN, SYDVKM. V and J are TRBV28 and TRBJ2-5, with TRBD2 matching over 9 bases. The sequence came from a woman aged 35 to 49 with Graves' ophthalmopathy. The specimen was blood. The CDR3, as DNA: TGTGCCAGCAGTTTAGGCGGGAGGGGTTGGTCTGAGACCCAGTACTTC. It is translated as CASSLGGRGWSETQYF. The full variable domain, in which reference TRBV28 and TRBJ2-5 provide the parts outside the CDR3, is DVKVTQSSRYLVKRTGEKVFLECVQDMDHENMFWYRQDPGLGLRLIYFSYDVKMKEKGDIPEGYSVSREKKERFSLILESASTNQTSMYLCASSLGGRGWSETQYFGPGTRLLVL.